These 10 T cell receptor beta chains were sequenced from one sample in a study of T cell responses to AZD1222 COVID-19 vaccine. Generated by immunoSEQ multiplex PCR, the TCRdb table keeps only in-frame clones and is missing some. The table lists 150,000 to 200,000 clones, approximately 89% of them singletons. The sample consisted of peripheral blood, taken 28 days after the second AZD1222 dose. These receptors were taken from an adult who received the AZD1222 COVID-19 vaccine.

The chain combines TRBV12-3 or TRBV12-4 with TRBJ1-6, with D possibly matching TRBD1 (5 bases). The CDR3 totals 13 residues. V was shortened by 3 bases and J by 16 bases, with 16 bases between the two germline ends. CDR3 loop: CASSLNRLIFLHF. The CDR3 region has the DNA TGTGCCAGCAGTTTGAACAGGCTTATCTTTCTCCACTTT.

The genes are TRBV13 and TRBJ2-1, with 7 positions matching TRBD1. CDR1 PRHDT and CDR2 FYEKMQ come from the germline V gene (reference sequence). V gave up 4 bases and J gave up 5 bases; unmatched junction bases: 8. The CDR3 is 15 residues long. The CDR3 bases are TGTGCCAGCAGCTCACAGGGGTACGGAGACAATGAGCAGTTCTTC. It yields the protein CASSSQGYGDNEQFF.

This chain links TRBV5-1 with TRBJ1-5; no clear D gene. The CDR3 sequence is 16 residues long. V gave up 4 bases and J gave up 2 bases, with 16 bases separating them. Germline lookup yields CDR1 SGHRS and CDR2 YFSETQ. The CDR3 region is CASSPDGGLGNQPQHF. The DNA for the CDR3 is TGCGCCAGCAGCCCAGACGGAGGGTTGGGCAATCAGCCCCAGCATTTT.

The chain joins TRBV7-9 to TRBJ2-7; either TRBD1 or TRBD2 may fit D (5 bases each). V was trimmed by 1 base and J by 5 bases, leaving 12 bases between them. Germline lookup yields CDR1 SEHNR and CDR2 FQNEAQ (reference sequence). The length of the CDR3 is 14 residues. This chain's CDR3 is CASSLGDLNHEQYF. The CDR3 DNA follows: TGTGCCAGCAGCTTAGGGGACCTGAACCACGAGCAGTACTTC. Variable domain in full (rest from reference TRBV7-9 and TRBJ2-7): DTGVSQNPRHKITKRGQNVTFRCDPISEHNRLYWYRQTLGQGPEFLTYFQNEAQLEKSRLLSDRFSAERPKGSFSTLEIQRTEQGDSAMYLCASSLGDLNHEQYFGPGTRLTVT.

This clone was seen a single time. The rearrangement links TRBV4-2 to TRBJ1-1, with D tentatively TRBD1 (5 bases). Germline CDR1 LGHNA, CDR2 YNFKEQ. Trimming cost V 1 base and J 1 base, with 7 bases left between them. This CDR3 comprises 14 residues. As DNA, the CDR3 is TGTGCCAGCAGCCAAGTGACAGCGAACACTGAAGCTTTCTTT. It is translated as CASSQVTANTEAFF.

V and J are TRBV9 and TRBJ2-5; D is perhaps TRBD1 or TRBD2 (5 bases each). CDR1 is SGDLS and CDR2 is YYNGEE in the germline V gene. The V gene lost 0 bases and the J gene lost 0 bases, with 9 bases spanning the gap. The CDR3 extends over 15 amino acids. The CDR3 is CASSVGGTYQETQYF. Written as DNA, the CDR3 is TGTGCCAGCAGCGTAGGGGGGACGTACCAAGAGACCCAGTACTTC.

J is TRBJ1-2 and V is TRBV4-3, with D possibly matching TRBD1 (5 bases). V was shortened by 0 bases and J by 13 bases, with 18 bases between the two germline ends. Looked up from germline, CDR1 is LGHNA and CDR2 is YSLEER. CDR3 size: 14 residues. CDR3 protein: CASSQDSGADGCTF. The CDR3 DNA follows: TGCGCCAGCAGCCAAGATAGTGGGGCAGACGGGTGCACCTTC.

V gene TRBV5-6 combines with J gene TRBJ2-3, with D hard to call. Germline assignment: CDR1 SGHDT and CDR2 YYEEEE. The length of the CDR3 is 18 residues. V was cut by 1 base and J by 2 bases, with 20 bases left in between. The CDR3: CASSLWLEAQSDTDTQYF. CDR3 in DNA: TGTGCCAGCAGCTTGTGGCTTGAGGCGCAATCCGACACAGATACGCAGTATTTT.

This chain joins TRBV2 and TRBJ1-5; D perhaps matches TRBD1 (6 bases). Germline V CDR1 and CDR2: SNHLY, FYNNEI. This CDR3 comprises 14 residues. V was clipped by 10 bases and J by 6 bases, with 19 bases between them. The CDR3 nucleotides are TGTGCCATCGGCGACACAGGGTCCCCTCAGCCCCAGCATTTT. This gives the protein CAIGDTGSPQPQHF.

The chain recombines TRBV15 with TRBJ2-2, with TRBD2 matching over 9 bases. The CDR3 is 21 residues long. Germline V gene lookup returns CDR1 LNHNV and CDR2 YYDKDF (reference sequence). The V gene end was trimmed by 0 bases and the J gene end by 0 bases; junction bases not matched to a gene: 14. The CDR3 is CATSREPWVELAGSNTGELFF. CDR3 nucleotide sequence: TGTGCCACCAGCAGAGAGCCTTGGGTTGAACTAGCGGGTTCGAACACCGGGGAGCTGTTTTTT.